The present T cell receptor beta chain was sequenced within a study of T cell repertoires in cytomegalovirus infection (dated by TCRdb to 2018 to 2020). Regarding the complete study: Recently identified HLA-C-restricted CMV epitopes, whose presentation resists viral immunomodulation, were targeted by peptide stimulations together with well-studied HLA-B-restricted epitopes. The HLA type of each donor mattered for the analysis, because public TCR beta signatures pointed to carriage of CMV infection along with the matching HLA type.

From the cysteine up to the phenylalanine, the CDR3 has a length of 15 residues. Only the CDR3 region is kept as DNA, spanning 45 bases read in frame from base 1. Via the germline V gene, CDR1 is MNHEY and CDR2 SVGEGT. Relative to germline, V is missing 3 bases and J is missing 7 bases, with 10 bases of the junction outside any gene match. General conclusions and limits of the study: The ex vivo response was dominated by HLA-C-restricted CMV-specific TCR beta clonotypes, which also provided the single most frequent clonotype in two of eight donors. In both this cohort and an independent roughly 330-donor cohort, the cumulative frequency of public TCR beta family members distinguished carriers of CMV infection plus the relevant HLA type.

A word on this clonotype: There is no known antigen for this receptor. No qualities accompany the bases; no much larger clone lies one base away.

The sample's treatment or condition label, decoded: in vitro stimulation with specific CMV peptide epitopes to enrich CMV-specific T cells. The data were produced on an Illumina HiSeq 1500. TCRdb ran its own pipeline on the public reads, namely fastp trimming at Q25 and MiXCR clone calling, and kept in-frame beta chains. Under each unique CDR3 protein, matching rows form one entry showing the most common genes and DNA. The sample includes some 920,000 distinct CDR3 sequences, with roughly 31% observed a single time. The top ten clones comprise roughly an eighth of the sample. The TCR sequence derives from a human donor in good health (CMV status not recorded). Some clones in this sample may be carry-over from other donors' samples. This material consisted of cultured CD8+ T cells from PBMCs, taken from culture after CMV antigen stimulation. This receptor chain uses TRBV6-2 or TRBV6-3 and TRBJ1-2; 8 middle bases align to TRBD1. The CDR3 loop reads CASSYPGTGSSGYTF. The sequenced DNA is TGTGCCAGCAGTTATCCCGGGACAGGATCTAGTGGCTACACCTTC.